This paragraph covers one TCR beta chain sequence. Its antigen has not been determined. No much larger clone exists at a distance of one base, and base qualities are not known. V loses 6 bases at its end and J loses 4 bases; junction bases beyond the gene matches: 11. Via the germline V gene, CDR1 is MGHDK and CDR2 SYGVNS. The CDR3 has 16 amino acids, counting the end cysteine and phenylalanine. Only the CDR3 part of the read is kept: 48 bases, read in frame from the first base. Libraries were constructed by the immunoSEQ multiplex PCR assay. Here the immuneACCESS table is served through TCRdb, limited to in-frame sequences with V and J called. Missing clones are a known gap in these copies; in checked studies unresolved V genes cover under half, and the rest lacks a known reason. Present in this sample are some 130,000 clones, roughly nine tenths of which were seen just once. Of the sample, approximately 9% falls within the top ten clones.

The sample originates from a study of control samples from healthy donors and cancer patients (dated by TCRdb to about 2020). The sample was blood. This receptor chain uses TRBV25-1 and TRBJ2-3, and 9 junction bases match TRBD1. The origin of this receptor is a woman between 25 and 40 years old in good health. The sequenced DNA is TGTGCCAGCAGACCACTCGGGACAGGGTTTGCAGATACGCAGTATTTT. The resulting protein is CASRPLGTGFADTQYF.